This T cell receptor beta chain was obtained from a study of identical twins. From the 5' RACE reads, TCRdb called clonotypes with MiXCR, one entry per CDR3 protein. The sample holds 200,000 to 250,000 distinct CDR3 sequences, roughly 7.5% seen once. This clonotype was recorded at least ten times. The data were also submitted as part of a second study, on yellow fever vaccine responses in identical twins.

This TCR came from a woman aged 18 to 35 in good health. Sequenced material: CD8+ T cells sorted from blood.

The CDR3 protein is CASSLVADEQYF. CDR3 sequence (DNA): TGCGCCAGCAGCTTGGTTGCAGACGAGCAGTACTTC. V and J are TRBV5-1 and TRBJ2-7; D remains unclear. Germline CDR1 and CDR2: SGHRS and YFSETQ. V lost 0 bases, J lost 5 bases, and 6 bases lay in between. CDR3 length equals 12 residues.